The clone carrying this TCR beta chain appeared once. This specimen comes from a study of T cell changes during pregnancy in multiple sclerosis. Germline V lookup: CDR1 GTSNPN, CDR2 SVGIG (reference sequence). The CDR3 length is 14 residues. Trimming pared 3 bases from V and 2 bases from J, leaving 14 bases between. The assay was immunoSEQ multiplex PCR, and TCRdb's table has in-frame clones only and misses some. The repertoire includes 15,000 to 25,000 clones, about 87% of them detected once, and around 7% sits in the top ten. This clonotype originated in a female donor in good health, enrolled as a control in a pregnancy study. Sequences were derived from CD8+ T cells from peripheral blood mononuclear cells, sampled in the third trimester of pregnancy. The genes are TRBV30 and TRBJ2-7; a weak D match, TRBD1 (6 bases). The chain's CDR3 is CAWSYGTSAYEQYF. The CDR3 DNA follows: TGTGCCTGGAGCTATGGGACATCAGCCTACGAGCAGTACTTC.